The TCR beta chain under discussion was sequenced for a study of T cell responses to AZD1222 COVID-19 vaccine. Notes on the study in general: Sampled repertoires all dated from after the peak T cell response. Regions left unmutated in variants are reportedly the target of nearly half of spike-specific TCRs. There were mostly white British donors and more females than males, and clonal diversity was possibly underestimated. Researchers report vaccine-associated CD4 TCRs spanning spike, with dominance at 160-218 and 743-854.

TCRdb's table, derived via immunoSEQ multiplex PCR, lists solely in-frame clones and lacks some. The repertoire holds some 180,000 clones, with about 89% as singletons. This clone has only a few counts. Its antigen is unknown. The sample was peripheral blood, taken 28 days after the second AZD1222 dose. The source is an adult who received the AZD1222 COVID-19 vaccine.

The CDR3 here is CASSLGGIGIYEQYF. The CDR3 coding sequence is TGTGCCAGCAGCTTGGGGGGAATAGGCATCTACGAGCAGTACTTC. The chain carries TRBV7-9 and TRBJ2-7; D is perhaps TRBD2 (6 bases). Germline lookup yields CDR1 SEHNR and CDR2 FQNEAQ (reference sequence). With 3 bases removed from V and 3 bases from J, the gap between germline ends came to 15 bases. CDR3 length: 15 amino acids.